One sample yielded the 29 T cell receptor beta chains listed below, sequenced in a study of CD8 T cells in ankylosing spondylitis. TCRdb reprocessed the 5' RACE reads with MiXCR, giving one entry per CDR3 protein. The sample lists over 200,000 distinct CDR3 sequences, approximately 20% occurring once. Findings of the study overall: Characteristic, it appeared, of ankylosing spondylitis blood was a TCR beta motif of fewer than 10 highly homologous variants.

These receptors are not linked to any known antigen. Material for sequencing was blood, either unsorted or a sorted T cell fraction (not recorded which). Receptors were obtained from a male donor with ankylosing spondylitis.

This clonotype was counted a few times. The chain employs TRBV28 and TRBJ2-7, with a possible D match to TRBD2 (5 bases). V was trimmed by 6 bases and J by 2 bases, leaving 11 bases between them. The CDR3 covers 13 residues. CDR1 is MDHEN and CDR2 is SYDVKM in the germline V gene. This CDR3 is CASSPDGAYEQYF. CDR3 nucleotide sequence: TGTGCCAGCAGCCCCGACGGGGCCTACGAGCAGTACTTC.

This sequence joins TRBV29-1 and TRBJ1-1; D gene uncertain. Per the germline V gene, CDR1 is SQVTM and CDR2 is ANQGSEA. This CDR3 spans 12 amino acids. With 8 bases removed from V and 0 bases from J, the gap between germline ends came to 10 bases. CDR3 DNA: TGCAGCAGTCCGGGCATGAACACTGAAGCTTTCTTT. Its protein is CSSPGMNTEAFF.

This clonotype occurred many times. The gene calls are TRBV28 and TRBJ2-3; the match to TRBD2 covers 11 bases. In germline, CDR1 is MDHEN, CDR2 SYDVKM. V shed 1 base and J 3 bases; nucleotides not matched to a gene: 3. This CDR3 is 16 amino acids long. The CDR3 loop reads CASSLLASGRTDTQYF. The CDR3 nucleotides read TGTGCCAGCAGTTTATTGGCTAGCGGGAGGACAGATACGCAGTATTTT.

CDR3 region: CSVTGQGATSEAFF. In DNA form, the CDR3 reads TGCAGCGTGACTGGACAGGGGGCGACTTCCGAAGCTTTCTTT. The chain is built from TRBV29-1 and TRBJ1-1, with 11 bases fitting TRBD1. The V gene's germline CDR1 is SQVTM and CDR2 ANQGSEA. The CDR3 runs to 14 residues. The V and J ends lost 6 bases and 8 bases, in that order; junction bases with no gene match: 11.

This clonotype was seen a handful of times. V gene TRBV5-6 combines with J gene TRBJ2-5; D uncertain. V lost 0 bases and J lost 2, with 11 bases in between. CDR1 SGHDT and CDR2 YYEEEE come from the germline V gene. The CDR3 is made up of 15 amino acids. The CDR3 nucleotides are TGTGCCAGCAGCTTGGAGGTTTCGATGCAAGAGACCCAGTACTTC. Protein product: CASSLEVSMQETQYF.

This clonotype was observed a handful of times. This chain connects TRBV7-8 to TRBJ2-3; TRBD2 matches 7 bases. This CDR3 is 15 amino acids long. Germline V CDR1 and CDR2: SGHVS, FQNEAQ. V trimming: 5 bases; J trimming: 2 bases; junction bases outside the gene matches: 7. CDR3 sequence reads: CASSQLAGDTDTQYF. The CDR3 nucleotides read TGTGCCAGCAGCCAGTTAGCGGGTGACACAGATACGCAGTATTTT.

This clonotype was observed at least ten times. This rearrangement joins TRBV5-1 to TRBJ2-2, with no clear D. CDR3 size: 13 residues. V lost 4 bases, J lost 1 base, and 5 bases lay in between. CDR1 is SGHRS and CDR2 is YFSETQ in the germline V gene. CDR3 in amino acids: CASSTQNTGELFF. CDR3 DNA: TGCGCCAGCAGCACACAGAACACCGGGGAGCTGTTTTTT. Using reference TRBV5-1 and TRBJ2-2 for the parts outside the CDR3, the full variable domain is KAGVTQTPRYLIKTRGQQVTLSCSPISGHRSVSWYQQTPGQGLQFLFEYFSETQRNKGNFPGRFSGRQFSNSRSEMNVSTLELGDSALYLCASSTQNTGELFFGEGSRLTVL.

V gene TRBV2 combines with J gene TRBJ1-1; 7 bases align to TRBD1. This CDR3 region has 14 residues. V gave up 6 bases and J gave up 6 bases; unmatched junction bases: 10. Germline CDR1 and CDR2: SNHLY and FYNNEI. The CDR3 spells CASSTIQGDPEAFF. The CDR3 bases are TGTGCCAGCAGCACCATTCAGGGGGACCCTGAAGCTTTCTTT. The whole variable domain, filled in from reference TRBV2 and TRBJ1-1, reads EPEVTQTPSHQVTQMGQEVILRCVPISNHLYFYWYRQILGQKVEFLVSFYNNEISEKSEIFDDQFSVERPDGSNFTLKIRSTKLEDSAMYFCASSTIQGDPEAFFGQGTRLTVV.

The chain couples TRBV5-6 to TRBJ2-7; no reliable D call. V lost 4 bases and J 5 bases, leaving 16 bases between the germline ends. CDR3 length equals 14 residues. From germline, CDR1 is SGHDT and CDR2 YYEEEE. The DNA for the CDR3 is TGTGCCAGCAGCGCGGAGATTCAACTCGACGAGCAGTACTTC. This codes for CASSAEIQLDEQYF.

This chain links TRBV12-5 with TRBJ1-5, with D unresolved. The CDR3 runs 13 residues. CDR1 and CDR2 from the germline V gene are LGHNT and FRNRAP. Deletions cut 6 bases from V and 8 bases from J, with 14 bases between. The CDR3 nucleotides are TGTGCTAGTGGGGCGGACCGGGGTGAGCCCCAGCATTTT. Translation gives CASGADRGEPQHF. Combining the CDR3 with reference TRBV12-5 and TRBJ1-5 gives the whole variable domain DARVTQTPRHKVTEMGQEVTMRCQPILGHNTVFWYRQTMMQGLELLAYFRNRAPLDDSGMPKDRFSAEMPDATLATLKIQPSEPRDSAVYFCASGADRGEPQHFGDGTRLSIL.

In the case of this clonotype: No conserved phenylalanine or tryptophan is present at the end of the CDR3, so a read error is the likely explanation. V is TRBV12-3 or TRBV12-4 and J is TRBJ2-7; D is undetermined. This CDR3 is built from 12 residues. The germline V and J ends were trimmed by 1 base and 6 bases, with 7 bases remaining between them. The CDR3 DNA sequence: TGTGCCAGCAGTTTAGGATTTGGCGAGCAGTACTAC. It encodes CASSLGFGEQYY.

This clonotype showed up just a few times. The chain couples TRBV12-3 or TRBV12-4 to TRBJ2-1; 11 bases map to TRBD2. There are 16 residues in the CDR3. The V and J ends lost 6 bases and 3 bases, in that order; junction bases with no gene match: 7. The DNA of the CDR3 is TGTGCCAGCAGCTCAGGGACTAGCGGATTCTACAATGAGCAGTTCTTC. It specifies CASSSGTSGFYNEQFF.

This clonotype was counted ten times or more. V is TRBV12-3 or TRBV12-4 and J is TRBJ2-1; TRBD1 is a possible D gene (6 bases). The V end lost 5 bases, the J end lost 5 bases, and 7 bases lay between the germline ends. The CDR3 is 12 residues long. The CDR3 nucleotides are TGTGCCAGCAGTACAGGGAACAATGAGCAGTTCTTC. Its translation is CASSTGNNEQFF.

This clonotype has a handful of counts. J is TRBJ2-7 and V is TRBV6-5; D gene unclear. V was trimmed by 2 bases and J by 3 bases, leaving 11 bases between them. The V gene's germline CDR1 is MNHEY and CDR2 SVGAGI. The CDR3 is 14 residues long. CDR3 nucleotide sequence: TGTGCCAGCAGTTACGGGGTCGCAGACTACGAGCAGTACTTC. Amino acids: CASSYGVADYEQYF.

CDR3 loop: CATSRGRTGELFF. The CDR3 nucleotides read TGTGCCACCTCAAGAGGGAGGACCGGGGAGCTGTTTTTT. The chain uses TRBV28 and TRBJ2-2; D is perhaps TRBD2 (6 bases). The ends were cut back, 10 bases at V and 5 bases at J, with 14 bases in the middle. Germline V gives CDR1 MDHEN, CDR2 SYDVKM. This CDR3 is 13 amino acids long. The variable domain in full, completed from reference TRBV28 and TRBJ2-2, reads DVKVTQSSRYLVKRTGEKVFLECVQDMDHENMFWYRQDPGLGLRLIYFSYDVKMKEKGDIPEGYSVSREKKERFSLILESASTNQTSMYLCATSRGRTGELFFGEGSRLTVL.

This clonotype occurred many times. The chain combines TRBV9 with TRBJ1-1; maybe TRBD1 (5 bases). The CDR3 loop spans 13 amino acids. Trimming took off 2 bases at V and 3 bases at J, with 8 bases between the two ends. Germline CDR1 is SGDLS and CDR2 is YYNGEE. The CDR3 loop is CASSVGGDTEAFF. The CDR3 DNA reads as TGTGCCAGCAGCGTCGGAGGGGACACTGAAGCTTTCTTT. The full variable domain, completed using reference TRBV9 and TRBJ1-1, is DSGVTQTPKHLITATGQRVTLRCSPRSGDLSVYWYQQSLDQGLQFLIQYYNGEERAKGNILERFSAQQFPDLHSELNLSSLELGDSALYFCASSVGGDTEAFFGQGTRLTVV.

This clonotype was detected only a few times. The rearrangement joins TRBV4-2 to TRBJ2-1, with 9 bases that match TRBD2. The J segment lost 0 bases and the V segment lost 0 bases, leaving 9 bases of the junction unmatched. In germline, CDR1 is LGHNA, CDR2 YNFKEQ. The CDR3 sequence is 19 residues long. The chain's CDR3 is CASSQDLAGTLLSYNEQFF. The CDR3, as DNA: TGTGCCAGCAGCCAAGACCTAGCGGGGACTCTTCTCTCCTACAATGAGCAGTTCTTC.

The genes are TRBV28 and TRBJ1-3; D is perhaps TRBD1 (6 bases). V lost 3 bases to trimming and J lost 2 bases, with 11 bases between them. This CDR3 comprises 15 residues. Germline V gene data show CDR1 as MDHEN and CDR2 as SYDVKM. The CDR3 region is CASSLDQGTGNTIYF. In DNA, the CDR3 is TGTGCCAGCAGTTTGGACCAGGGGACTGGAAACACCATATATTTT.

The J gene is TRBJ2-3, the V gene TRBV9; a possible D gene is TRBD2 (5 bases). Germline values: CDR1 SGDLS, CDR2 YYNGEE. The V end lost 0 bases, the J end lost 4 bases, and 6 bases lay between the germline ends. CDR3 length: 13 residues. The CDR3 spells CASSVAGADTQYF. The CDR3 coding sequence is TGTGCCAGCAGCGTAGCCGGGGCAGATACGCAGTATTTT.

This clonotype has just a few counts. The V and J genes are TRBV20-1 and TRBJ2-5; D not resolved. Germline-derived CDR1 and CDR2 are DFQATT and SNEGSKA (reference sequence). V was pared by 4 bases and J by 2 bases, with 26 bases between. CDR3 length: 18 amino acids. The CDR3 sequence: CSATENTLRRPPQETQYF. The CDR3 nucleotides read TGCAGTGCTACCGAAAATACCTTAAGGCGACCCCCTCAAGAGACCCAGTACTTC.

In its sample, this clonotype was seen a few times. The gene calls are TRBV7-8 and TRBJ2-2; D is uncertain. V lost 5 bases to trimming and J lost 7 bases, with 8 bases between them. The CDR3 sequence is 12 residues long. Looked up from germline, CDR1 is SGHVS and CDR2 is FQNEAQ. This chain's CDR3 is CASSTPNGELFF. The CDR3 coding sequence is TGTGCCAGCAGCACCCCCAACGGGGAGCTGTTTTTT.

This clonotype has more than one count but fewer than ten. The chain is built from TRBV27 and TRBJ2-2; D ambiguous. V dropped 7 bases and J dropped 0 bases, with 9 bases sitting between them. The CDR3 extends over 14 amino acids. CDR1 is MNHEY, CDR2 SMNVEV, per germline (reference sequence). CDR3 nucleotide sequence: TGTGCCAGCAAACCAATCGCGAACACCGGGGAGCTGTTTTTT. Amino acid sequence: CASKPIANTGELFF.

The rearrangement joins TRBV18 to TRBJ2-3, with 12 bases fitting TRBD2. Germline lookup yields CDR1 KGHSH and CDR2 LQKENI. The length of the CDR3 is 17 residues. V lost 1 base and J lost 2; bases outside the gene matches: 4. The CDR3 region has the DNA TGTGCCAGCTCACCACGGACTAGCGGGACTGACACAGATACGCAGTATTTT. This encodes CASSPRTSGTDTDTQYF.

The V gene is TRBV12-3 or TRBV12-4, the J gene TRBJ1-2; the D gene is possibly TRBD1 (6 bases). V lost 3 bases, J lost 7 bases, and 12 bases lay in between. The CDR3 runs to 13 residues. The CDR3 protein is CASSLGGPGGYTF. The CDR3, as DNA: TGTGCCAGCAGTTTGGGGGGGCCGGGTGGCTACACCTTC.

Only a few counts were recorded for this clonotype. The J gene is TRBJ2-1, the V gene TRBV4-3; 7 bases map to TRBD2. The V gene end was trimmed by 0 bases and the J gene end by 8 bases; junction bases not matched to a gene: 10. CDR1 LGHNA and CDR2 YSLEER come from the germline V gene. This CDR3 region has 16 residues. The DNA of the CDR3 is TGCGCCAGCAGCCAAGATGAATGGACTAGTTCGGATGAGCAGTTCTTC. This encodes CASSQDEWTSSDEQFF.

There are a few counts of this clonotype. J is TRBJ2-3 and V is TRBV11-2, with D possibly being TRBD1 (5 bases). V was trimmed by 4 bases and J by 4 bases, leaving 15 bases between them. This CDR3 is 15 amino acids long. The germline CDR1 and CDR2 sequences are SGHAT and FQNNGV. The CDR3 bases are TGTGCCAGCAGCTCCCTATATGTCAGGGCAGATACGCAGTATTTT. Translated, it gives CASSSLYVRADTQYF.

In its sample, this clonotype was seen a few times. The chain links TRBV5-1 to TRBJ2-2; no definite D call. This CDR3 has 15 amino acids. Germline CDR1 and CDR2: SGHRS and YFSETQ. The V end lost 1 base, the J end lost 1 base, and 8 bases lay between the germline ends. The CDR3 coding sequence is TGCGCCAGCAGCTTGTCGAGTGAGAACACCGGGGAGCTGTTTTTT. Protein: CASSLSSENTGELFF.

This clonotype occurred a few times. The chain has TRBV21-1 and TRBJ2-3; the listed D gene, TRBD2, was not tested against the DNA. TRBV21-1 is labeled a pseudogene. The CDR3 has 18 amino acids. The CDR3 spells CASSKGSQSGENTDTQYF. DNA for the CDR3: TGTGCCAGCAGCAAAGGATCCCAAAGCGGGGAAAACACAGATACGCAGTATTTT.

This sequence joins TRBV4-2 and TRBJ2-5, with 9 positions matching TRBD2. The length of the CDR3 is 16 residues. CDR1 is LGHNA, CDR2 YNFKEQ, per germline. Losses at the gene ends were 2 bases for V and 4 bases for J; bases not matched to a gene: 8. The CDR3 DNA is TGTGCCAGCAGCCAACCCGTAGCGGGAGAGGGAGAGACCCAGTACTTC. It specifies CASSQPVAGEGETQYF.